A selection of T cell receptor beta chains follows, all from one sample in a study of blood T cell repertoires in COVID-19. Method: immunoSEQ multiplex PCR; TCRdb's copy keeps in-frame clones and lacks some. The sample consists of approximately 400,000 clones, 88% of them appearing once. Sequencing input: PBMCs or T cells enriched from blood (not recorded which). These receptors all come from a woman between 18 and 29 years old who had recovered from COVID-19. The CDR3 runs from the conserved cysteine through the conserved F or W. D genes are given only for firm matches. For some rows the clone size is stated as once, few or many, or as a class when expanded; others skip it.

CDR3aa: CASSLGGATNEKLFF; CDR3nt: TGCGCCAGCAGCCTCGGGGGGGCAACTAATGAAAAACTGTTTTTT; d_gene: .; j_gene: TRBJ1-4; abundance: .; v_gene: TRBV4-1
CDR3aa: CASSRLQGRYGYTF; CDR3nt: TGTGCCAGCAGCCGCCTCCAGGGGCGATATGGCTACACCTTC; d_gene: .; j_gene: TRBJ1-2; abundance: .; v_gene: TRBV6-2/TRBV6-3
CDR3aa: CASSQEVTATNYGYTF; CDR3nt: TGCGCCAGCAGCCAAGAAGTCACAGCAACAAACTATGGCTACACCTTC; d_gene: .; j_gene: TRBJ1-2; abundance: .; v_gene: TRBV4-1
CDR3aa: CASSIMTGYEKLFF; CDR3nt: TGTGCCAGTAGTATTATGACAGGGTATGAAAAACTGTTTTTT; d_gene: TRBD1; j_gene: TRBJ1-4; abundance: once; v_gene: TRBV19
CDR3aa: CASSLHSKSNTGELFF; CDR3nt: TGTGCCAGCAGTTTACACAGTAAATCGAACACCGGGGAGCTGTTTTTT; d_gene: .; j_gene: TRBJ2-2; abundance: .; v_gene: TRBV27
CDR3aa: CASSPPSSSPLHF; CDR3nt: TGTGCCAGCAGCCCGCCCTCCAGTTCACCCCTCCACTTT; d_gene: .; j_gene: TRBJ1-6; abundance: .; v_gene: TRBV7-2
CDR3aa: CASSTLHSGGAEETQYF; CDR3nt: TGTGCCAGCAGTACCCTACATAGCGGGGGGGCCGAAGAGACCCAGTACTTC; d_gene: TRBD2; j_gene: TRBJ2-5; abundance: .; v_gene: TRBV28
CDR3aa: CAWSGKERLTYNEQFF; CDR3nt: TGTGCCTGGAGTGGTAAGGAGAGACTCACCTACAATGAGCAGTTCTTC; d_gene: .; j_gene: TRBJ2-1; abundance: .; v_gene: TRBV30
CDR3aa: CASSFGGPETQYF; CDR3nt: TGTGCCAGCAGTTTCGGGGGGCCAGAGACCCAGTACTTC; d_gene: .; j_gene: TRBJ2-5; abundance: once; v_gene: TRBV6-2/TRBV6-3
CDR3aa: CASSLGASYEQYF; CDR3nt: TGTGCCAGCAGTCTGGGGGCTTCCTACGAGCAGTACTTC; d_gene: .; j_gene: TRBJ2-7; abundance: .; v_gene: TRBV13
CDR3aa: CASSPDRGSYNEQFF; CDR3nt: TGTGCCAGCAGTCCGGACAGGGGCTCCTACAATGAGCAGTTCTTC; d_gene: TRBD1; j_gene: TRBJ2-1; abundance: few; v_gene: TRBV6-4
CDR3aa: CASSTPGQYNSPLHF; CDR3nt: TGTGCCAGCAGTACCCCGGGACAGTATAATTCACCCCTCCACTTT; d_gene: TRBD1; j_gene: TRBJ1-6; abundance: .; v_gene: TRBV28
CDR3aa: CSASGGYSNQPQHF; CDR3nt: TGCAGTGCTAGTGGCGGCTATAGCAATCAGCCCCAGCATTTT; d_gene: .; j_gene: TRBJ1-5; abundance: few; v_gene: TRBV20-1
CDR3aa: CASRDRPTPNEKLFF; CDR3nt: TGTGCCAGTAGGGACAGACCTACCCCTAATGAAAAACTGTTTTTT; d_gene: .; j_gene: TRBJ1-4; abundance: few; v_gene: TRBV19
CDR3aa: CAWMGDRGGEQYF; CDR3nt: TGTGCCTGGATGGGGGACAGGGGAGGAGAGCAGTACTTC; d_gene: TRBD1; j_gene: TRBJ2-7; abundance: .; v_gene: TRBV30
CDR3aa: CASSVQGSPYEQYF; CDR3nt: TGTGCCAGCAGCGTACAGGGTTCCCCCTACGAGCAGTACTTC; d_gene: .; j_gene: TRBJ2-7; abundance: .; v_gene: TRBV7-2
CDR3aa: CASSRSGEGYEQYF; CDR3nt: TGCGCCAGCAGCCGTAGTGGCGAGGGTTACGAGCAGTACTTC; d_gene: .; j_gene: TRBJ2-7; abundance: .; v_gene: TRBV5-1
CDR3aa: CASSLQPGQASFRYEQYF; CDR3nt: TGTGCCAGCAGTTTGCAACCGGGACAGGCATCATTCCGCTACGAGCAGTACTTC; d_gene: TRBD1; j_gene: TRBJ2-7; abundance: .; v_gene: TRBV28
CDR3aa: CASSQGLNNEQFF; CDR3nt: TGTGCCAGCAGCCAAGGACTCAACAATGAGCAGTTCTTC; d_gene: .; j_gene: TRBJ2-1; abundance: .; v_gene: TRBV3-1/TRBV3-2
CDR3aa: CASSYSTAGSYEQYF; CDR3nt: TGTGCCAGCAGTTACTCTACGGCAGGGTCCTACGAGCAGTACTTC; d_gene: .; j_gene: TRBJ2-7; abundance: .; v_gene: TRBV6-5
CDR3aa: CASSHSQGIALTEAFF; CDR3nt: TGTGCCAGCAGCCATTCACAGGGAATCGCGCTTACTGAAGCTTTCTTT; d_gene: .; j_gene: TRBJ1-1; abundance: .; v_gene: TRBV3-1/TRBV3-2
CDR3aa: CASSEGQRRTEAFF; CDR3nt: TGTGCCAGCAGTGAGGGACAGCGGAGAACTGAAGCTTTCTTT; d_gene: TRBD1; j_gene: TRBJ1-1; abundance: .; v_gene: TRBV6-1